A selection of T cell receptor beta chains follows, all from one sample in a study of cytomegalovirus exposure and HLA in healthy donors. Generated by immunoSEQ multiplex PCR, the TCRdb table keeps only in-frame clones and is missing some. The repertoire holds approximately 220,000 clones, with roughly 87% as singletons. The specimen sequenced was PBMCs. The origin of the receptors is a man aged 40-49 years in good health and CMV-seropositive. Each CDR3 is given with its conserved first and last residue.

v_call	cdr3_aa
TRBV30	CAWRARDRGNTIYF
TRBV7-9	CASSLEGQGHYEQYF
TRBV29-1	CSVEARTGGYEQYF
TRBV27	CASSFGVGEQYF
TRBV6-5	CASSYSRWRRNTEAFF
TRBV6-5	CASSYSILSNTGELFF
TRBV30	CAWSGPGLYSNQPQHF
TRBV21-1	CASSKVTGGFPKNSYNEQFF
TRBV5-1	CASSNTRDGNIQYF
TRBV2	CASSGGIPRTLDNQPQHF
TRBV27	CASSLEVSYNEQFF
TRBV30	CAGEAKRNTEAFF
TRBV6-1	CASSEGRTGGNTIYF
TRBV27	CASRARTGYEGYTF
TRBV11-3	CASSPYRGNGETQYF
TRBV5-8	CASSQTGAGANVLTF
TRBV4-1	CASSATASTITYEQYF
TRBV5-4	CASSSRDLADEQYF
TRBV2	CASSEAASYEQYF
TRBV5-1	CASRRTRRDYNEQFF
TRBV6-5	CASSRGLAGVNEQFF
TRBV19	CASSPGALGYTGELFF
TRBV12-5	CASGLRLAGRLEQFF
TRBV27	CASSSKRDQGLGETQYF
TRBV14	CASSQVEYQETQYF
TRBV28	CASSLARGEAFF